The clone carrying this T cell receptor beta chain was observed at least ten times. The data were taken from a study of glioma-infiltrating T cells. Using RNA template, CDR3s of TCR alpha and beta were amplified with iRepertoire arm-PCR. One entry per CDR3 protein results from TCRdb running MiXCR on the multiplex PCR reads. In the table there are around 100,000 distinct CDR3 sequences, around 28% of which are singletons. From germline, CDR1 is LNHNV and CDR2 YYDKDF (reference sequence). The CDR3 extends over 12 amino acids. V lost 5 bases and J 1 base, leaving 6 bases between the germline ends. This TCR came from a human donor with low-grade glioma or glioblastoma, undergoing nonglioma brain surgery, or in good health (not recorded which). The V and J genes are TRBV15 and TRBJ2-7; D gene ambiguous. The material sequenced was glioma tissue, nonneoplastic brain tissue, or PBMCs (not recorded which). This chain's CDR3 is CATSQSSYEQYF. CDR3 in DNA: TGTGCCACCAGCCAGTCTTCCTACGAGCAGTACTTC.